Below are 16 T cell receptor beta chains sequenced from a single sample in a study of blood T cell repertoires in COVID-19. Measured with immunoSEQ multiplex PCR; TCRdb has only the in-frame clones, and not every one. Here the sample spans about 160,000 clones, approximately 79% being singletons. The sample comprised peripheral blood. All receptors come from a woman aged 40 to 49 with COVID-19, enrolled during active disease.

This clone has just a few counts. The V gene is TRBV29-1, the J gene TRBJ1-4, with a possible D match to TRBD1 (5 bases). Deletions cut 3 bases from V and 8 bases from J, with 13 bases between. The germline CDR1 and CDR2 sequences are SQVTM and ANQGSEA. CDR3 length: 13 amino acids. The CDR3 nucleotides read TGCAGCGTTGAGGGGCAGGGAGGAGAAAAACTGTTTTTT. It yields the protein CSVEGQGGEKLFF.

The chain uses TRBV11-2 and TRBJ2-5, with D tentatively TRBD1 (6 bases). The CDR3 has 15 residues. The germline V gene encodes CDR1 SGHAT and CDR2 FQNNGV. V dropped 6 bases and J dropped 4 bases, with 18 bases sitting between them. In DNA form, the CDR3 reads TGTGCCAGCAGACAACTTGGACAGAGGAGAGAGACCCAGTACTTC. This encodes CASRQLGQRRETQYF.

This clone was observed at least ten times. This chain joins TRBV6-1 and TRBJ1-1; D gene ambiguous. There are 13 residues in the CDR3. V was cut by 1 base and J by 1 base, with 4 bases left in between. Per germline, CDR1 MNHNS and CDR2 SASEGT. CDR3 residues: CASSEGGNTEAFF. CDR3 nucleotide sequence: TGTGCCAGCAGTGAAGGAGGGAACACTGAAGCTTTCTTT.

V gene TRBV3-1 (or the pseudogene TRBV3-2) combines with J gene TRBJ1-1, with TRBD1 as a possible D gene (5 bases). This CDR3 has 14 residues. V lost 1 base to trimming and J lost 3 bases, with 9 bases between them. Germline V gene data show CDR1 as LGHDT and CDR2 as YNNKEL (reference sequence). The CDR3 here is CASSQGGLYTEAFF. CDR3 coding DNA: TGTGCCAGCAGCCAAGGGGGCTTGTACACTGAAGCTTTCTTT.

This chain links TRBV5-1 with TRBJ2-7; unclear D gene. Germline V gives CDR1 SGHRS, CDR2 YFSETQ. This CDR3 spans 15 amino acids. Trimming pared 7 bases from V and 0 bases from J, leaving 17 bases between. CDR3 bases: TGCGCCAGCGGTATCGATACACACCCCTCCTACGAGCAGTACTTC. Translation gives CASGIDTHPSYEQYF.

V is TRBV7-3 and J is TRBJ1-1, with unresolved D. The germline V and J ends were trimmed by 5 bases and 0 bases, with 7 bases remaining between them. The CDR3 totals 13 residues. Germline CDR1 is SGHTA and CDR2 is FQGTGA. CDR3 DNA sequence: TGTGCCAGCAGCCCCACGGTGAACACTGAAGCTTTCTTT. This translates into CASSPTVNTEAFF.

This rearrangement joins TRBV29-1 to TRBJ2-5, with a weak D call TRBD2 (5 bases). This CDR3 contains 12 residues. Germline V gene sequence: CDR1 SQVTM, CDR2 ANQGSEA. V was clipped by 5 bases and J by 0 bases, with 7 bases between them. The CDR3 reads CSVRGNQETQYF. CDR3 nucleotides: TGCAGCGTTAGAGGGAACCAAGAGACCCAGTACTTC.

This clone has just a few counts. The chain uses TRBV29-1 and TRBJ1-5; TRBD1 aligns across 7 bases. V gave up 1 base and J gave up 0 bases; unmatched junction bases: 3. CDR3 length: 15 amino acids. Looked up from germline, CDR1 is SQVTM and CDR2 is ANQGSEA. CDR3 nucleotides: TGCAGCGTTGAAGTTACAGGGGATAGCAATCAGCCCCAGCATTTT. This sequence encodes CSVEVTGDSNQPQHF.

The chain carries TRBV7-3 and TRBJ2-1, with 13 bases matching TRBD2. Losses at the gene ends were 4 bases for V and 7 bases for J; bases not matched to a gene: 7. This CDR3 is built from 16 residues. Germline V gives CDR1 SGHTA, CDR2 FQGTGA. The CDR3 DNA sequence: TGTGCCAGCAGCTCCCTACTAGCGGGGGGGGTGAATGAGCAGTTCTTC. Translating it yields CASSSLLAGGVNEQFF.

The chain carries TRBV30 and TRBJ2-5; TRBD1 is a possible D gene (6 bases). Germline CDR1 GTSNPN, CDR2 SVGIG (reference sequence). There are 12 residues in the CDR3. The V end was cut by 7 bases, the J end by 9 bases, with 18 bases between. The CDR3 reads CAFGTPVDSQYF. The CDR3 bases are TGTGCCTTCGGGACACCCGTCGATTCCCAGTACTTC.

This sequence joins TRBV5-8 and TRBJ2-7; 8 nucleotides agree with TRBD1. CDR3 size: 12 residues. V lost 2 bases to trimming and J lost 6 bases; unmatched junction nucleotides: 1. Germline lookup yields CDR1 SGHTS and CDR2 YDEGEE. The CDR3 loop reads CASSFRGLEQYV. In DNA form, the CDR3 reads TGTGCCAGCAGCTTCAGGGGGCTCGAGCAGTACGTC.

The CDR3 nucleotides read TGTGCCAGCAGCCCCCCGCGAGGGGGATCAGACAATGAGCAGTTCTTC. Translating gives CASSPPRGGSDNEQFF. This rearrangement joins TRBV13 to TRBJ2-1; TRBD1 might be the D (6 bases). CDR1 PRHDT and CDR2 FYEKMQ come from the germline V gene (reference sequence). The CDR3 consists of 16 residues. Trimming shortened V by 5 bases and J by 5 bases, and 19 bases separated the two germline ends.

The sample holds one count of this clone. The V gene is TRBV7-6, the J gene TRBJ2-7; a weak D match, TRBD2 (6 bases). Looked up from germline, CDR1 is SGHVS and CDR2 is FNYEAQ. The CDR3 runs 16 residues. V lost 1 base and J 6 bases, leaving 19 bases between the germline ends. CDR3 in amino acids: CASSLEGLTVGGEQYF. Written as DNA, the CDR3 is TGTGCCAGCAGCTTAGAGGGACTTACGGTGGGGGGCGAGCAGTACTTC.

The V gene is TRBV2, the J gene TRBJ1-4, with 7 bases matching TRBD1. The V gene's germline CDR1 is SNHLY and CDR2 FYNNEI. V was clipped by 2 bases and J by 14 bases; unmatched bases: 11. The CDR3 totals 14 residues. CDR3 DNA sequence: TGTGCCAGCAGTGAAAAGACCCAGGGGGTGAGGCTGTTTTTT. Translated, it gives CASSEKTQGVRLFF.

The rearrangement uses TRBV12-3 or TRBV12-4 and TRBJ1-2; perhaps TRBD1 as D (6 bases). Deletions cut 5 bases from V and 8 bases from J, with 9 bases between. This CDR3 spans 11 amino acids. The CDR3 here is CASSQGSGYTF. DNA for the CDR3: TGTGCCAGCAGTCAGGGGAGCGGCTACACCTTC.

This clone was detected a few times. The V call is TRBV5-6, the J call TRBJ2-2, with D possibly TRBD2 on 6 matching bases. This CDR3 is 13 amino acids long. CDR1 is SGHDT and CDR2 is YYEEEE in the germline V gene. The ends were cut back, 5 bases at V and 6 bases at J, with 11 bases in the middle. CDR3 in amino acids: CASRLWGAGELFF. CDR3 DNA sequence: TGTGCCAGCAGGCTTTGGGGGGCCGGGGAGCTGTTTTTT.